What follows is one TCR beta chain and its context. Its antigen specificity is not known. Qualities for individual bases were not recorded, and no much larger clone is one base off. The source of the sample is a study of cytomegalovirus exposure and HLA in healthy donors (dated by TCRdb to about 2017). With respect to the entire study: An earlier analysis of 587 of the donors reported more than 250 Gb of sequence data and some 120 million unique TCR beta sequences from about 179 million T cells. Among about 400 genotyped donors of the cohort, an average of roughly 230,000 unique TCR beta nucleotide sequences was sequenced per donor, of which approximately 18% were non-productive. Among the roughly 380 genotyped donors, approximately 77% belonged to the genetic ancestry cluster associated with self-reported Caucasian donors. To predict cytomegalovirus infection status, the study brought together high-throughput TCR immunosequencing, statistical association of individual TCRs with disease status, and machine learning. Alongside the repertoire data, information on donor age, sex, ethnicity and CMV serostatus was compiled. Both class I and class II loci were covered by HLA typing, at four-digit resolution. Five DR-DQ haplotypes were treated as single units for association and clustering because of strong linkage in the cohort. The study was designed to test whether signatures of past pathogen exposure could be identified by cataloging public T cell receptors. The later analysis used no new phenotypic data to find candidate immune exposures, relying instead on TCR beta sequences and their occurrence across donors. In a later genetic analysis, genome-wide SNP genotypes for about three fifths of the roughly 670 donors were used, and that subset was treated as a discovery cohort. A later analysis re-analyzed previously published TCR beta repertoires from 666 donors and added high-resolution HLA genotyping to study TCR occurrence patterns. The study used immunosequencing to profile the T cell repertoires of approximately 650 subjects and linked those repertoires to cytomegalovirus serostatus. All discovery cohort repertoires had been generated on a single sequencing platform. An early release that covered 500 to 800 HLA-typed donors contained around 300 gigabases of sequencing data and tens of millions of unique TCR sequences. The number of donors typed differed by locus, with roughly 620-640 for A, B, C, DRB1 and DQB1, around 560 for DQA1, 600 to 610 for DPA1, and roughly 450 for DPB1. An earlier analysis of approximately 580 of the donors used high-throughput TCR beta sequencing to judge whether each TCR beta V gene segment behaved as functional or pseudogenic. In addition to the first cohort of 666 subjects, a separate validation cohort of some 120 different subjects was used. The paper's findings and limits, for the study overall: While some public TCRs were present in many individuals, most TCR sequences turned up only very rarely across donors. A further reported finding was that TCR beta sequences accurately predicted the HLA-A and HLA-B alleles for most subjects in the first cohort. A later analysis associated about 17,000 TCR beta sequences with specific HLA alleles at a false discovery rate of 0.05. In a later analysis, most CMV-associated TCR beta chains were found to appear HLA-restricted, with HLA associations seemingly driven largely by CMV exposure. Linkage disequilibrium might explain the correlated functional status among segregating V segments, but an unknown experimental factor could not be ruled out. Cytomegalovirus status was reported to be diagnosed by the classifier with high specificity and sensitivity in both the original and validation cohorts. In a later analysis, the rate of TCR association differed among HLA loci, with DRB1 alleles having the most associated TCRs and HLA-C alleles having the fewest. In an earlier analysis of 587 of the donors, most TCR beta V segments appeared in productive rearrangements about 90% or about 30% of the time, broadly matching IMGT annotations. Assigning TCR associations to individual alleles was difficult when HLA alleles, especially DR and DQ, strongly co-occurred. The earlier analysis of some 560 of the donors excluded fewer than 20 rarely observed V segments, including chromosome 9 orphons, because counts were too low. Because HLA typing was unavailable for some donors at each locus, only the typed subset was used in association tests. In the study, 164 TCR beta chains were listed as associated with cytomegalovirus. CMV serostatus was the only immune exposure information available for the cohort. Compared with the roughly 700-donor mean, donors in an Asian-associated ancestry cluster had fewer N-insertions in productive TCRs, according to a later genetic analysis. A cluster of highly shared sequence variants was judged likely to be a technical artifact of the sequencing pipeline. An association between a missense DCLRE1C variant and V-gene and J-gene trimming of TCR beta chains was found in a later genetic analysis and replicated in an independent cohort. Only TCR beta chains were sequenced in this cohort, and the absence of alpha or paired-chain data limited detectable features. According to the authors, the approach could potentially be generalized to other disease states and immunological phenotypes. The 87-base-pair reads could not distinguish some IMGT-functional V segments, including TRBV6-2 and TRBV6-3, so those segments were excluded. In vitro tests confirmed that a few of the cytomegalovirus-associated TCR beta chains recognize cytomegalovirus antigens. The presence/absence analyses assumed that sequencing depth was roughly uniform across donors, and that assumption may not be true. Compared with equally common non-associated chains, HLA-associated TCR beta chains in a later analysis were more clonally expanded and had lower generation probabilities. A later analysis reported that several top co-occurrence clusters appeared linked to parvovirus B19, influenza, CMV and Epstein-Barr virus.

Clipping removes 4 bases from V and 4 bases from J, with 13 as the unmatched junction base count. Including cysteine and phenylalanine, the CDR3 has 17 amino acids. The only DNA kept is the CDR3, 51 bases in frame from the first base. The germline V gene (reference sequence) sets CDR1 to SGHNT and CDR2 to YYREEE. The cohort was made up of 650 to 700 healthy bone marrow donors. All cohort members were sampled while nominally healthy, although unrecorded immune exposures were likely present. The donor was CMV seropositive and was included in the group of 250 to 300 seropositive cohort members. A peripheral blood sample was provided by each donor, and peripheral blood mononuclear cells were used for TCR beta sequencing. The Qiagen DNeasy Blood Extraction Kit was used to extract genomic DNA from the blood cell samples. Libraries were constructed by the immunoSEQ multiplex PCR assay. The multiplex PCR relied on a mix of 60 forward primers for TCR Vbeta segments and 13 reverse primers for TCR Jbeta segments. The CDR3 region of rearranged TCR beta genes was amplified from genomic DNA by a multiplex PCR assay. Amplified TCR beta libraries were sequenced as 87-base-pair reads on the Illumina HiSeq System. On the study's bioinformatics: A later analysis counted about 80 million unique TCR beta chains across the 550 to 700 repertoires, and 9 million to 14 million of these chains were shared by at least two donors. Raw reads were error-corrected and collapsed into unique sequences with a nearest-neighbor algorithm that merged closely related sequences to remove PCR and sequencing errors. To assign V, D and J gene segments, CDR3 sequences were aligned to IMGT reference sequences. For a sequence to be retained, a match of at least six nucleotides to both a V gene segment and a J gene segment was required. Rearrangements were classified as productive when the CDR3 lacked stop codons and remained in frame with V and J, and all other rearrangements were classified as non-productive. Following IMGT convention, CDR3 was defined as the stretch from the second conserved V-encoded cysteine to the conserved J-encoded phenylalanine. In an earlier analysis of approximately 500 of the donors, sequences lacking an unambiguous match to a single V gene segment were excluded. An earlier analysis of 550 to 650 of the donors classified V segments as functional when productive rearrangements were above 56.7% and as segregating when the standard deviation between donors was above 5%. To diagnose cytomegalovirus status from the catalog of TCR beta chain sequences, a statistical classification framework was built. V and J gene assignment, in a later analysis, came from comparing TCR nucleotide sequences with IMGT/GENE-DB human TR gene sequences. In a later analysis, CDR3 sequences and most-parsimonious VDJ recombination scenarios were assigned using the TCRdist pipeline. In a later analysis, each TCR beta chain was defined by its CDR3 amino acid sequence together with its V-gene family, and reads lacking a unique V-gene family were excluded. To address suspected cross-contamination and a sequencing artifact, a later analysis removed around 600 highly shared, low-generation-probability nucleotide sequences. In a later analysis, a clonal expansion index was calculated for each public chain from normalized within-repertoire ranks of inferred template counts. A later analysis computed generation probabilities with a VDJ recombination model fitted to out-of-frame rearrangements, and checked the results against IGoR. In a later analysis, hypergeometric tests were used to score TCR-TCR, TCR-HLA and TCR-CMV co-occurrence, with a repertoire-size bias correction applied to TCR pairs. False discovery rates were estimated in a later analysis by permuting HLA or CMV assignments 20 times. In a later analysis, co-occurring TCRs were grouped using DBSCAN, and TCRdist sequence similarity was added for clustering within HLA-allele-positive subsets. Repertoires with fewer than 30,000 or more than 120,000 public chains, plus five repertoires with anomalous nucleotide sharing, were excluded from co-occurrence clustering. The clones in this table, taken by TCRdb from immuneACCESS, are in-frame only. Not every clone is retained; where verified, under half of the shortfall comes from an unresolved V gene, and the cause of the rest is unknown. V and J calls and clone size are those listed in that table; D and trimming were worked out from the DNA. The sample includes 150,000 to 200,000 clones, with about four fifths observed a single time. The biggest ten clones account for 4.5% to 5.5% of the sample.

The source is a girl aged 10 to 17 in good health and CMV-seropositive. Input material: PBMCs. The V and J genes are TRBV5-4 and TRBJ2-5, with 10 junctional bases fitting TRBD1. The DNA sequence is as follows: TGTGCCAGCAGCGCACCCCTCGGGACAGGGGTTTTAGAGACCCAGTACTTC. This sequence encodes CASSAPLGTGVLETQYF.